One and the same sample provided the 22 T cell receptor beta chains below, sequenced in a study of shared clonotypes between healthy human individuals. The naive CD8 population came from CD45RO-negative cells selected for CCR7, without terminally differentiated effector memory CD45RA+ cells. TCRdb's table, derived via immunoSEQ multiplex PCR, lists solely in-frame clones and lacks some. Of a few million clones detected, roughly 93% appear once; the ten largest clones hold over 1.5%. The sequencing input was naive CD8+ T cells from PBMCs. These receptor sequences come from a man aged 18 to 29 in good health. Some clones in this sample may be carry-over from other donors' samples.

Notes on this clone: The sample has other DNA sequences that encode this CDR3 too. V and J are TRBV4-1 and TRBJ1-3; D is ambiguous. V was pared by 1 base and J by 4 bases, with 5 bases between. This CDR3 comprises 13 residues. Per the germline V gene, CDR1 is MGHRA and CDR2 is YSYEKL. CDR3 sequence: CASSQVGGNTIYF. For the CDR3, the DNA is TGCGCCAGCAGCCAAGTTGGAGGAAACACCATATATTTT.

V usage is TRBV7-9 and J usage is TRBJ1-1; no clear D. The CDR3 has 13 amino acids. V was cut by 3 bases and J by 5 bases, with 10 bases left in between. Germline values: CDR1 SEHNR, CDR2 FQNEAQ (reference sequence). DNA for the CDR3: TGTGCCAGCAGCTTCCAGAAGAAGACTGAAGCTTTCTTT. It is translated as CASSFQKKTEAFF.

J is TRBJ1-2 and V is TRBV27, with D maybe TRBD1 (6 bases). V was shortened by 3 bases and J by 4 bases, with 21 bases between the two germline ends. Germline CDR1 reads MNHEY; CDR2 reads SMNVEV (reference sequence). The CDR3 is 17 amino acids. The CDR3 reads CASSLVGGGQQVYGYTF. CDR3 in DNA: TGTGCCAGCAGTTTGGTTGGGGGCGGGCAGCAGGTCTATGGCTACACCTTC.

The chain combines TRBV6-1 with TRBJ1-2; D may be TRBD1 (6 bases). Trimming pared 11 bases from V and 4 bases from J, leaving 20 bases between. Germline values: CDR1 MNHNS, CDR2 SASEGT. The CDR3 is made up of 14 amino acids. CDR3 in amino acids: CAGLGGPELYGYTF. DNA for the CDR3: TGTGCCGGACTTGGGGGGCCCGAGCTCTATGGCTACACCTTC.

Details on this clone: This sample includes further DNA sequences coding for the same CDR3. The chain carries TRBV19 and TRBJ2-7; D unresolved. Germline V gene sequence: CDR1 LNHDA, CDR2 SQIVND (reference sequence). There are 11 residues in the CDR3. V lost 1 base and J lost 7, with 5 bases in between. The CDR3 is CASSIGVEQYF. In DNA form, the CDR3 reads TGTGCCAGTAGTATAGGGGTGGAGCAGTACTTC. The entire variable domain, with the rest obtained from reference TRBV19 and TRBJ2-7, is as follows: DGGITQSPKYLFRKEGQNVTLSCEQNLNHDAMYWYRQDPGQGLRLIYYSQIVNDFQKGDIAEGYSVSREKKESFPLTVTSAQKNPTAFYLCASSIGVEQYFGPGTRLTVT.

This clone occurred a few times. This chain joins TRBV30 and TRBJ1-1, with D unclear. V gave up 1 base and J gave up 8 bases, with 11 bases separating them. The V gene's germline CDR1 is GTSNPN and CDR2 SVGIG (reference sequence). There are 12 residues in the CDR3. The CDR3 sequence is CAWSEQPLEAFF. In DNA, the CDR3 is TGTGCCTGGAGTGAACAGCCCCTAGAAGCTTTCTTT. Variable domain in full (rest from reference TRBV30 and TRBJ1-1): SQTIHQWPATLVQPVGSPLSLECTVEGTSNPNLYWYRQAAGRGLQLLFYSVGIGQISSEVPQNLSASRPQDRQFILSSKKLLLSDSGFYLCAWSEQPLEAFFGQGTRLTVV.

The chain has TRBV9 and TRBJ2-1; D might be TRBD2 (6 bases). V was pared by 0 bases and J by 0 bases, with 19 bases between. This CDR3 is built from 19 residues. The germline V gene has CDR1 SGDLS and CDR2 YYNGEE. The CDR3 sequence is CASSVVAAAPYSSYNEQFF. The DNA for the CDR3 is TGTGCCAGCAGCGTAGTAGCGGCGGCACCCTATAGCTCCTACAATGAGCAGTTCTTC.

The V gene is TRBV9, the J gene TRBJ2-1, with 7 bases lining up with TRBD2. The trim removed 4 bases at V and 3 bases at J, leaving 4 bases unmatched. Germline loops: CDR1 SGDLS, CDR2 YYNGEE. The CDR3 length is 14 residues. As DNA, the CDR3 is TGTGCCAGCAGCTCCGGGACTAACTACAATGAGCAGTTCTTC. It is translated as CASSSGTNYNEQFF.

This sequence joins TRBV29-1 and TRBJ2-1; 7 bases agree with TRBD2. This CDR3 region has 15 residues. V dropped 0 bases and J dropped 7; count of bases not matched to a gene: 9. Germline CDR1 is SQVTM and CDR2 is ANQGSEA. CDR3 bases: TGCAGCGTTGAAGAAGTTGGCGGGAGAGGTAATGAGCAGTTCTTC. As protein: CSVEEVGGRGNEQFF.

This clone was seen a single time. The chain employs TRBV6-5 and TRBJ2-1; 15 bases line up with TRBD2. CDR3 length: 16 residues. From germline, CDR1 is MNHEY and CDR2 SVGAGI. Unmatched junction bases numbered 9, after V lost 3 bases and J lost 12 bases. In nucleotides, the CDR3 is TGTGCCAGCAGTTATAGTATAGGACTAGCGGGAGGGGGGCAGTTCTTC. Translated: CASSYSIGLAGGGQFF.

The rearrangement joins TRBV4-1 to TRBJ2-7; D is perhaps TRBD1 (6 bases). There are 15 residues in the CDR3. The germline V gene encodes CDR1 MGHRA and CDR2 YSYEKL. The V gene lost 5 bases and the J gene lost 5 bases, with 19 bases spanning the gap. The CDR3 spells CASSLTRGNADEQYF. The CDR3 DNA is TGCGCCAGCAGCTTAACCAGGGGTAATGCGGACGAGCAGTACTTC.

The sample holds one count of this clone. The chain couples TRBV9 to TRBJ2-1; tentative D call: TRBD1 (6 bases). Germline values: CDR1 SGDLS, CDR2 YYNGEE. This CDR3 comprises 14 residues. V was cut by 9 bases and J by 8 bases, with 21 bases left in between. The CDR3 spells CATGWGRKGDEQFF. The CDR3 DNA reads TGTGCCACGGGGTGGGGACGCAAGGGGGATGAGCAGTTCTTC.

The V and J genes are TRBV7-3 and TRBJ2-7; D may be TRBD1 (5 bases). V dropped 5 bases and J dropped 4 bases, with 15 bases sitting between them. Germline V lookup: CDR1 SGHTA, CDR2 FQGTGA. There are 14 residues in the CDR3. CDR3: CASSPTGSIYEQYF. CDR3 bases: TGTGCCAGCAGCCCAACAGGTTCTATATACGAGCAGTACTTC.

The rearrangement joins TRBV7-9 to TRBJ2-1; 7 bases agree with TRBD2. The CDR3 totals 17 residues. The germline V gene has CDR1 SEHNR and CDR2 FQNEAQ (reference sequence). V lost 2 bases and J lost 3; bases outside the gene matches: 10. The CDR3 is CASSLHLAGDFYNEQFF. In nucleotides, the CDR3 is TGTGCCAGCAGCTTACACCTGGCGGGAGATTTCTACAATGAGCAGTTCTTC.

The CDR3 bases are TGTGCCAGCAGGGACGACGTCGCCGAGCGGGGGACCTACGAGCAGTACTTC. Its protein product is CASRDDVAERGTYEQYF. This chain uses TRBV28 with TRBJ2-7; 8 positions match TRBD2. Germline V CDR1 and CDR2: MDHEN, SYDVKM. Trimming at V came to 6 bases and at J to 2 bases, leaving 15 bases not matched to a gene. This CDR3 is 17 amino acids long.

The CDR3 reads CASSTRLLGQVDTEAFF. In DNA form, the CDR3 reads TGCGCCAGCAGCACGCGGCTCCTCGGCCAGGTAGACACTGAAGCTTTCTTT. The chain joins TRBV5-1 to TRBJ1-1; no clear D gene. CDR1 is SGHRS and CDR2 is YFSETQ in the germline V gene. V gave up 4 bases and J gave up 3 bases, with 22 bases separating them. This CDR3 is built from 17 residues. The variable domain in full, with the rest retrieved from reference TRBV5-1 and TRBJ1-1, is KAGVTQTPRYLIKTRGQQVTLSCSPISGHRSVSWYQQTPGQGLQFLFEYFSETQRNKGNFPGRFSGRQFSNSRSEMNVSTLELGDSALYLCASSTRLLGQVDTEAFFGQGTRLTVV.

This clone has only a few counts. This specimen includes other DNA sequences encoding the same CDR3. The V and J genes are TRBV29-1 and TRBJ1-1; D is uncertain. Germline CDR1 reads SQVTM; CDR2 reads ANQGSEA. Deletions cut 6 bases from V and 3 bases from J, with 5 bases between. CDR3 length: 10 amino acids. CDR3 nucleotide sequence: TGCAGCGTCAGAGACACTGAAGCTTTCTTT. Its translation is CSVRDTEAFF.

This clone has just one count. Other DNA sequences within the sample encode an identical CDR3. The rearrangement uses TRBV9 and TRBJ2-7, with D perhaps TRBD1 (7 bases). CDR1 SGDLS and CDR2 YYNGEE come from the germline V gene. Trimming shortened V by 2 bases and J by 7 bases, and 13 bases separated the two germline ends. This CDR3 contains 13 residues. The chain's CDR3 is CASSVGQGGEQYF. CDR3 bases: TGTGCCAGCAGCGTGGGGCAGGGGGGAGAGCAGTACTTC.

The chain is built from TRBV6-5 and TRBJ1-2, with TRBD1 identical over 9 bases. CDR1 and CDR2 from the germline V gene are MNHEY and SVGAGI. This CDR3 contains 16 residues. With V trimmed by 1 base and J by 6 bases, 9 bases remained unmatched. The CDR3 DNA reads TGTGCCAGCAGTTACTTATTCCTTGGACAGGGGAATGGCTACACCTTC. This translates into CASSYLFLGQGNGYTF.

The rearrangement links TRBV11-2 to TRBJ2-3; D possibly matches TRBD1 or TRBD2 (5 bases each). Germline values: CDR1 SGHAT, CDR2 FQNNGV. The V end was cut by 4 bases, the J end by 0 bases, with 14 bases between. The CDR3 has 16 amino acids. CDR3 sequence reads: CASSYFPGPSTDTQYF. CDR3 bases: TGTGCCAGCAGCTACTTCCCGGGACCAAGCACAGATACGCAGTATTTT.

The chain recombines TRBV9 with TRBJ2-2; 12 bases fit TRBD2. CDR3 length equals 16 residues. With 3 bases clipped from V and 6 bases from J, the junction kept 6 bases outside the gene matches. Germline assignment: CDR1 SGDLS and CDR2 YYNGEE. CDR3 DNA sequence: TGTGCCAGCAGCGGAACTAGCGGGAGGTCCTCCGGGGAGCTGTTTTTT. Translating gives CASSGTSGRSSGELFF.

The CDR3: CASRGGLQIYEQYF. The CDR3 bases are TGTGCCAGCAGGGGGGGGCTCCAAATCTACGAGCAGTACTTC. This sequence joins TRBV2 and TRBJ2-7; TRBD2 might be the D (7 bases). The CDR3 runs 14 residues. Germline-derived CDR1 and CDR2 are SNHLY and FYNNEI. Trimming took off 6 bases at V and 3 bases at J, with 15 bases between the two ends.